The next 18 T cell receptor beta chains were all read from a single sample in a study of human T cells and chemical hapten exposure. TCRdb analysed the RACE reads with MiXCR anew, one entry per CDR3 protein. This sample has approximately 400,000 distinct CDR3 sequences, with around 4.8% found just once. The time point: patch test 1, 2 weeks after DPC sensitization. Regarding treatment: therapeutic diphenylcyclopropenone sensitization with weekly scalp DPC. The specimen was whole blood, collected in connection with sensitization to the hapten diphenylcyclopropenone (DPC). These TCRs come from a woman aged 45 to 65 with alopecia areata. Some clones in this sample may be carry-over from other donors' samples.

The gene calls are TRBV18 and TRBJ1-1, with a weak D call TRBD1 (5 bases). The germline V gene encodes CDR1 KGHSH and CDR2 LQKENI. The CDR3 is 14 amino acids. The V end lost 6 bases, the J end lost 8 bases, and 19 bases lay between the germline ends. The CDR3 here is CASSLTPDSQEAFF. CDR3 nucleotide sequence: TGTGCCAGCTCGCTGACCCCAGACAGTCAAGAAGCTTTCTTT. Using reference TRBV18 and TRBJ1-1 for the parts outside the CDR3, the full variable domain is NAGVMQNPRHLVRRRGQEARLRCSPMKGHSHVYWYRQLPEEGLKFMVYLQKENIIDESGMPKERFSAEFPKEGPSILRIQQVVRGDSAAYFCASSLTPDSQEAFFGQGTRLTVV.

This clonotype was detected ten times or more. The chain joins TRBV9 to TRBJ2-1; 7 bases line up with TRBD2. The trim removed 1 base at V and 5 bases at J, leaving 6 bases unmatched. The germline gives CDR1 SGDLS, CDR2 YYNGEE. This CDR3 spans 15 amino acids. As DNA, the CDR3 is TGTGCCAGCAGCGTATCAGCGGGGTATCACAATGAGCAGTTCTTC. It specifies CASSVSAGYHNEQFF.

This clonotype was counted at least ten times. The chain has TRBV20-1 and TRBJ2-3; 11 bases line up with TRBD2. V shed 6 bases and J 6 bases; nucleotides not matched to a gene: 8. The germline V gene encodes CDR1 DFQATT and CDR2 SNEGSKA (reference sequence). The CDR3 consists of 14 residues. For the CDR3, the DNA is TGCAGTGCCCAAACTAGCGGGAGTAGGGATACGCAGTATTTT. Protein: CSAQTSGSRDTQYF.

This clonotype was observed many times. The chain carries TRBV6-2 or TRBV6-3 and TRBJ2-3, with 11 bases lining up with TRBD2. Germline V gene lookup returns CDR1 MNHEY and CDR2 SVGEGT. This CDR3 is built from 14 residues. The J segment lost 2 bases and the V segment lost 6 bases, leaving 1 base of the junction unmatched. CDR3 residues: CASRLAGATDTQYF. The CDR3 DNA follows: TGTGCCAGCAGACTAGCGGGGGCCACAGATACGCAGTATTTT.

The rearrangement joins TRBV9 to TRBJ1-3; no clear D gene. Trimming cost V 0 bases and J 0 bases, with 4 bases left between them. Germline lookup yields CDR1 SGDLS and CDR2 YYNGEE. The CDR3 spans 14 residues. The CDR3 bases are TGTGCCAGCAGCGTAGACACCTCTGGAAACACCATATATTTT. Protein: CASSVDTSGNTIYF.

The table lists this clonotype with a few counts. The chain couples TRBV29-1 to TRBJ2-2, with TRBD1 matching 7 bases. Germline lookup yields CDR1 SQVTM and CDR2 ANQGSEA. Unmatched junction bases numbered 4, after V lost 6 bases and J lost 0 bases. The CDR3 totals 14 residues. This CDR3 is CSVRDSTNTGELFF. CDR3 in DNA: TGCAGCGTACGGGACAGTACGAACACCGGGGAGCTGTTTTTT.

This clonotype was found a few times. The J gene is TRBJ1-3, the V gene TRBV29-1, with a weak D call TRBD1 (6 bases). There are 13 residues in the CDR3. Trimming shortened V by 5 bases and J by 4 bases, and 12 bases separated the two germline ends. Germline assignment: CDR1 SQVTM and CDR2 ANQGSEA. The CDR3 DNA follows: TGCAGCGTTACACAGGGAGCGGGAAACACCATATATTTT. It translates to CSVTQGAGNTIYF. Full variable domain (rest looked up from reference TRBV29-1 and TRBJ1-3): SAVISQKPSRDICQRGTSLTIQCQVDSQVTMMFWYRQQPGQSLTLIATANQGSEATYESGFVIDKFPISRPNLTFSTLTVSNMSPEDSSIYLCSVTQGAGNTIYFGEGSWLTVV.

This clonotype came up a few times. This chain uses TRBV12-2 with TRBJ1-4; TRBD1, the table's D call, was not compared with the DNA. TRBV12-2 is termed a pseudogene. The CDR3 sequence is 15 residues long. DNA for the CDR3: TGTGCAAGTCGTAGGCGACAGAGGGCTAATGAAAAACTGTTTTTT. Amino acids: CASRRRQRANEKLFF.

This clonotype has just a few counts. The chain uses TRBV5-5 and TRBJ1-1; no clear D gene. Per germline, CDR1 SGHKS and CDR2 YYEKEE (reference sequence). There are 15 residues in the CDR3. V was clipped by 4 bases and J by 0 bases, with 13 bases between them. The CDR3, as DNA: TGTGCCAGCAGCCTTAGCTCCGGGGTGAACACTGAAGCTTTCTTT. Its protein is CASSLSSGVNTEAFF.

The V and J genes are TRBV7-2 and TRBJ2-1, with 13 bases that match TRBD2. Trimming removed 3 bases from V and 10 bases from J; junction bases left unmatched: 9. The germline V gene has CDR1 SGHTA and CDR2 FQGNSA. This CDR3 is 16 amino acids long. The CDR3 DNA follows: TGTGCCAGCAGCTTGGCACTAGCGGGAGGGCCCAGGGAGCAGTTCTTC. The encoded protein is CASSLALAGGPREQFF.

The sample holds a few counts of this clonotype. The chain carries TRBV28 and TRBJ2-7; 8 positions agree with TRBD1. The CDR3 length is 15 residues. Germline V gene sequence: CDR1 MDHEN, CDR2 SYDVKM. Unmatched junction bases numbered 6, after V lost 5 bases and J lost 0 bases. The CDR3 region is CASSGGQVSSYEQYF. In DNA form, the CDR3 reads TGTGCCAGCAGTGGGGGACAGGTCAGCTCCTACGAGCAGTACTTC.

This clonotype was seen a handful of times. The rearrangement joins TRBV14 to TRBJ2-3; TRBD1 aligns across 7 bases. J gave up 1 base and V 1 base, and 5 bases lay outside the gene matches. CDR1 and CDR2 from the germline V gene are SGHDN and FVKESK. The CDR3 contains 16 residues. DNA for the CDR3: TGTGCCAGCAGCCAAGGATACAGGGGAGGCACAGATACGCAGTATTTT. This encodes CASSQGYRGGTDTQYF.

The chain recombines TRBV7-2 with TRBJ1-2; unclear D gene. Germline V gene lookup returns CDR1 SGHTA and CDR2 FQGNSA. Trimming removed 2 bases from V and 6 bases from J, with 7 bases in between. This CDR3 spans 12 amino acids. The CDR3 nucleotides are TGTGCCAGCAGCTTATCCTCCCATGGCTACACCTTC. Translation: CASSLSSHGYTF.

Ten or more counts support this clonotype. The gene calls are TRBV12-3 or TRBV12-4 and TRBJ2-7; unclear D gene. The CDR3 is 11 residues long. V gave up 6 bases and J gave up 2 bases, with 5 bases separating them. The CDR3 region is CASSQAYEQYF. The DNA of the CDR3 is TGTGCCAGCAGCCAGGCCTACGAGCAGTACTTC.

This clonotype showed up just a few times. This chain joins TRBV6-2 or TRBV6-3 and TRBJ1-1, with TRBD1 matching over 11 bases. Looked up from germline, CDR1 is MNHEY and CDR2 is SVGEGT. J lost 2 bases, V lost 9 bases, and 17 bases had no gene match. The CDR3 length is 18 residues. The CDR3 sequence: CARSSRDRGTQANTEAFF. CDR3 DNA: TGTGCCAGAAGTAGCCGGGACAGGGGGACCCAAGCCAACACTGAAGCTTTCTTT.

This clonotype was counted many times. The chain joins TRBV5-1 to TRBJ2-5; D unclear. Germline loops: CDR1 SGHRS, CDR2 YFSETQ. The CDR3 length is 12 residues. Trimming stripped 4 bases from V and 2 bases from J, with 6 bases between. This chain's CDR3 is CASSETQETQYF. Written as DNA, the CDR3 is TGCGCCAGCAGCGAAACACAAGAGACCCAGTACTTC.

This clonotype was seen a few times. Just one base apart from a much larger clone, this may be a read error. This rearrangement joins TRBV6-1 to TRBJ2-7; 7 bases align to TRBD1. The length of the CDR3 is 16 residues. Germline V gene lookup returns CDR1 MNHNS and CDR2 SASEGT. The CDR3 reads CAGSEALDRIRYEQYF. CDR3 coding DNA: TGTGCCGGCAGTGAAGCCCTGGACAGGATCCGTTACGAGCAGTACTTC.

This clonotype appeared many times. The chain recombines TRBV7-9 with TRBJ2-1; 11 bases are a match to TRBD2. Germline trimming cut 1 base from V and 2 bases from J; bases unmatched to any gene: 4. The CDR3 is made up of 17 amino acids. Germline assignment: CDR1 SEHNR and CDR2 FQNEAQ (reference sequence). DNA of the CDR3: TGTGCCAGCAGCTTAGGGGCACTAGCGGGAGCCTACAATGAGCAGTTCTTC. Amino acid sequence: CASSLGALAGAYNEQFF.